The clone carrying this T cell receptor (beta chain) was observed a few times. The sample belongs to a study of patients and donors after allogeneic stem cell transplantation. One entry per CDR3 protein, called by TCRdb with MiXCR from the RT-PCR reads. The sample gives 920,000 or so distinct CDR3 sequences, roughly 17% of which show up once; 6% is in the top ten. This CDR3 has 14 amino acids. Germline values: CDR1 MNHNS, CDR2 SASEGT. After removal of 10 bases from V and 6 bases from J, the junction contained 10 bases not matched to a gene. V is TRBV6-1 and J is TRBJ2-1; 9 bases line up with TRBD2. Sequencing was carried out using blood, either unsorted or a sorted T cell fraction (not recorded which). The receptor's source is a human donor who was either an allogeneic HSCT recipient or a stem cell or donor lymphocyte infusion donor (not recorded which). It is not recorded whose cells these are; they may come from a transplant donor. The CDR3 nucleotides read TGTGCCACTAGGGGCGGGAGGGCCGTCAATGAGCAGTTCTTC. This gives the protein CATRGGRAVNEQFF.